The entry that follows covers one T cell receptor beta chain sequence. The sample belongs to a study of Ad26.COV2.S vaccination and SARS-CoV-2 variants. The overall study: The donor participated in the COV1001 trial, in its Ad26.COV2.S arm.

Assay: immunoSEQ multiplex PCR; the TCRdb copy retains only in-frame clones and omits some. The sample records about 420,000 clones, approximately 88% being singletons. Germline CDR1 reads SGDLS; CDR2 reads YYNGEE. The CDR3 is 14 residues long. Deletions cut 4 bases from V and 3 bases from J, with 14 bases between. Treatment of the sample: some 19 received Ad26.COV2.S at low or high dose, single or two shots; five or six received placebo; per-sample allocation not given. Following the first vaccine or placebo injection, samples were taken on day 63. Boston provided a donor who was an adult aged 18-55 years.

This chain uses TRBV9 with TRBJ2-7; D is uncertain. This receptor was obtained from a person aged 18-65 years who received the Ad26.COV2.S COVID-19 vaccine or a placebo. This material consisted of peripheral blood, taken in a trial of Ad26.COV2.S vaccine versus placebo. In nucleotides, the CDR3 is TGTGCCAGCAGCTTGACGGATGGCAGCTACGAGCAGTACTTC. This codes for CASSLTDGSYEQYF.